Following are 13 T cell receptor beta chains from one sample sequenced in a study of T-cell reconstitution after alpha-beta-depleted transplantation in children. TCRbeta library construction was performed incorporating unique molecular identifiers. TCRdb reprocessed the PCR reads via MiXCR and lists one record per CDR3 protein. The sample lists hundreds of thousands of distinct CDR3 sequences, 10% to 15% occurring once. The specimen was PBMCs, mostly from graft donor cells, collected 360 days after TCRalphabeta/CD19-depleted stem cell transplant. These receptors were obtained from a male patient between 10 and 17 years old who had a stem cell transplant for acute myeloid leukemia, so the T cells may come from the graft donor.

This clonotype was observed at least ten times. The CDR3 region is CASSLKLAGEIYEQYF. The DNA for the CDR3 is TGTGCCAGCAGCCTCAAACTAGCGGGGGAGATCTACGAGCAGTACTTC. The J gene is TRBJ2-7, the V gene TRBV7-9; 11 positions match TRBD2. This CDR3 is 16 amino acids long. Germline values: CDR1 SEHNR, CDR2 FQNEAQ (reference sequence). The J segment lost 3 bases and the V segment lost 5 bases, leaving 9 bases of the junction unmatched. The full variable domain, rest sourced from reference TRBV7-9 and TRBJ2-7, is DTGVSQNPRHKITKRGQNVTFRCDPISEHNRLYWYRQTLGQGPEFLTYFQNEAQLEKSRLLSDRFSAERPKGSFSTLEIQRTEQGDSAMYLCASSLKLAGEIYEQYFGPGTRLTVT.

The J gene is TRBJ1-5, the V gene TRBV7-9, with D tentatively TRBD1 (5 bases). CDR1 and CDR2 from the germline V gene are SEHNR and FQNEAQ (reference sequence). The CDR3 runs 17 residues. The ends were cut back, 0 bases at V and 0 bases at J, with 12 bases in the middle. The DNA of the CDR3 is TGTGCCAGCAGCTTAGCGGGGTCGGGACTTAGCAATCAGCCCCAGCATTTT. Translated: CASSLAGSGLSNQPQHF.

This clonotype was recorded a few times. This CDR3 is CSATGTGGAWSNQPQHF. DNA of the CDR3: TGCAGTGCTACCGGGACAGGGGGCGCTTGGAGCAATCAGCCCCAGCATTTT. The chain recombines TRBV20-1 with TRBJ1-5; 12 bases fit TRBD1. Germline assignment: CDR1 DFQATT and CDR2 SNEGSKA (reference sequence). V shed 4 bases and J 1 base; nucleotides not matched to a gene: 8. The length of the CDR3 is 17 residues.

This clonotype was seen only a few times. V and J are TRBV7-6 and TRBJ2-7; D is undetermined. The CDR3 is made up of 15 amino acids. CDR1 and CDR2 from the germline V gene are SGHVS and FNYEAQ. V lost 3 bases, J lost 2 bases, and 14 bases lay in between. The CDR3 reads CASSFRKQKTYEQYF. The CDR3 DNA follows: TGTGCCAGCAGCTTTAGAAAACAGAAGACCTACGAGCAGTACTTC.

There are a few counts of this clonotype. The V gene is TRBV2, the J gene TRBJ2-7, with 7 bases fitting TRBD2. Germline values: CDR1 SNHLY, CDR2 FYNNEI. The CDR3 loop spans 16 amino acids. J was trimmed by 0 bases and V by 5 bases; bases with no gene match: 10. CDR3 sequence: CASSFTGGILSYEQYF. CDR3 nucleotides: TGTGCCAGCAGTTTTACCGGGGGGATACTCTCCTACGAGCAGTACTTC.

This chain uses TRBV6-2 or TRBV6-3 with TRBJ2-4; D remains unclear. Germline CDR1 and CDR2: MNHEY and SVGEGT. V was cut by 7 bases and J by 0 bases, with 13 bases left in between. There are 15 residues in the CDR3. CDR3 loop: CASTSTNPAKNIQYF. CDR3 in DNA: TGTGCCAGCACCTCAACTAATCCAGCCAAAAACATTCAGTACTTC.

This clonotype was observed a handful of times. The genes are TRBV27 and TRBJ2-2, with D maybe TRBD2 (6 bases). The CDR3 sequence is 17 residues long. V was cut by 7 bases and J by 4 bases, with 22 bases left in between. Germline CDR1 is MNHEY and CDR2 is SMNVEV (reference sequence). The DNA of the CDR3 is TGTGCCAGCACCCTATGGTCGCCGGCGGGGAGCACCGGGGAGCTGTTTTTT. It codes for CASTLWSPAGSTGELFF.

The genes are TRBV7-3 and TRBJ2-2; 8 bases agree with TRBD1. Germline CDR1 reads SGHTA; CDR2 reads FQGTGA. The CDR3 has 16 residues. J gave up 5 bases and V 4 bases, and 9 bases lay outside the gene matches. The CDR3 nucleotides are TGTGCCAGCAGCTACACAGGGGGGAGGTGGACCGGGGAGCTGTTTTTT. As protein: CASSYTGGRWTGELFF.

This clonotype was counted ten times or more. The genes are TRBV28 and TRBJ2-7, with TRBD2 matching 11 bases. This CDR3 is 22 amino acids long. Germline-derived CDR1 and CDR2 are MDHEN and SYDVKM. V was pared by 5 bases and J by 6 bases, with 30 bases of the junction left unmatched. CDR3 nucleotides: TGTGCCAGCAGTCCCCTTTCCCTGATAAGGGTTTTAGCGGGAGGGCCGTCGTCCGAGCAGTACTTC. Its translation is CASSPLSLIRVLAGGPSSEQYF.

This clonotype appeared a few times. The chain carries TRBV20-1 and TRBJ2-7; 7 positions match TRBD2. V shed 0 bases, J shed 4 bases, and the junction held 6 bases outside the gene matches. The CDR3 extends over 14 amino acids. CDR1 DFQATT and CDR2 SNEGSKA come from the germline V gene (reference sequence). The CDR3 DNA sequence: TGCAGTGCTAGAGATCGGGACTACGCATACGAGCAGTACTTC. It specifies CSARDRDYAYEQYF.

The CDR3 nucleotides are TGTGCCTGGAAGACAGGGAGTTACGGGGAGCTGTTTTTT. This sequence encodes CAWKTGSYGELFF. This rearrangement joins TRBV30 to TRBJ2-2; 7 nucleotides agree with TRBD1. Germline trimming cut 4 bases from V and 7 bases from J; bases unmatched to any gene: 6. Germline V gives CDR1 GTSNPN, CDR2 SVGIG (reference sequence). The CDR3 contains 13 residues.

This clonotype was picked up a small number of times. The J gene is TRBJ2-5, the V gene TRBV27, with D unresolved. The CDR3 contains 13 residues. Germline assignment: CDR1 MNHEY and CDR2 SMNVEV (reference sequence). V dropped 5 bases and J dropped 3 bases, with 10 bases sitting between them. For the CDR3, the DNA is TGTGCCAGCAGTCCCCTCAGAGAAGAGACCCAGTACTTC. Its translation is CASSPLREETQYF.

The chain uses TRBV29-1 and TRBJ1-1, with 7 bases identical to TRBD1. CDR1 and CDR2 from the germline V gene are SQVTM and ANQGSEA. This CDR3 has 13 residues. V lost 6 bases to trimming and J lost 1 base; unmatched junction nucleotides: 5. The CDR3 here is CSVPGGTNTEAFF. The CDR3 DNA reads TGCAGCGTCCCAGGGGGAACGAACACTGAAGCTTTCTTT.